This entry describes one TCR beta chain. Its antigen is unidentified. V was clipped by 8 bases and J by 3 bases; unmatched bases: 3. The CDR3 covers 14 residues. Germline assignment: CDR1 MNHNY and CDR2 SVGAGI (reference sequence). Data came from immunoSEQ multiplex PCR; TCRdb stores just in-frame clones and leaves some out. Among around 61,000 clones listed, 80% to 95% were seen once. This sample was taken from a study of OX40 agonist ivuxolimab in advanced cancers. Overall study findings and caveats: The specificity for antigen of the expanded peripheral T cells was not determined.

The chain links TRBV6-6 to TRBJ2-3; 12 bases match TRBD2. The receptor was derived from an adult with an advanced solid tumor such as melanoma, head and neck, liver or kidney cancer. The sample here was CD4+ or CD8+ T cells sorted from blood, taken in a trial of the OX40 agonist ivuxolimab. In nucleotides, the CDR3 is TGTGCCAGCGGGGGGACTAGCGGGACAGATACGCAGTATTTT. Translating gives CASGGTSGTDTQYF.